The rows below give T cell receptor beta chains drawn from one sample of a study of blood T cell repertoires in COVID-19. The data were produced by immunoSEQ multiplex PCR, yet TCRdb's version contains in-frame clones alone and is incomplete. The sample gives 200,000 or so clones, about nine tenths of which show up once; 2.7% is in the top ten. Source material: peripheral blood. These receptors all stem from a woman aged 55-69 years with acute or convalescent COVID-19. The CDR3 runs from the conserved cysteine through the conserved F or W. The D gene is left open where the match is weak. Clone sizes are given selectively: once, few, many, or a class where the clone is expanded.

v_call	clone_size	j_call	d_call	cdr3_aa	cdr3_nt
TRBV12-5	-	TRBJ2-7	-	CASAPQGGIYEQYF	TGTGCTAGTGCCCCCCAGGGCGGGATCTACGAGCAGTACTTC
TRBV4-1	-	TRBJ2-1	TRBD2	CASSLLAGIGNEQFF	TGCGCCAGCAGCCTTTTAGCGGGGATTGGCAATGAGCAGTTCTTC
TRBV18	-	TRBJ1-2	-	CASSPTENYGYTF	TGTGCCAGCTCACCGACAGAGAACTATGGCTACACCTTC
TRBV20-1	-	TRBJ1-1	-	CSAEKRTEAFF	TGCAGTGCCGAGAAGCGGACTGAAGCTTTCTTT
TRBV7-3	-	TRBJ2-5	TRBD2	CASSSGLAGATQYF	TGTGCCAGCAGCTCCGGACTAGCGGGGGCGACCCAGTACTTC
TRBV27	-	TRBJ1-5	-	CASSPVRGQNNQPQHF	TGTGCCAGCAGCCCAGTCCGCGGACAGAACAATCAGCCCCAGCATTTT
TRBV6-6	-	TRBJ2-1	-	CASRPENYNEQFF	TGTGCCAGCAGGCCGGAGAACTACAATGAGCAGTTCTTC
TRBV6-5	-	TRBJ1-1	TRBD1	CAVLTGGTEAFF	TGTGCTGTACTAACAGGGGGCACTGAAGCTTTCTTT
TRBV4-1	-	TRBJ2-1	TRBD2	CASSQPLAASLNEQFF	TGCGCCAGCAGCCAACCACTAGCGGCCTCCCTCAATGAGCAGTTCTTC
TRBV11-2	once	TRBJ1-4	TRBD1	CASSFRVRQGSREKLFF	TGTGCCAGCAGCTTCAGGGTGAGACAGGGGTCGCGTGAAAAACTGTTTTTT